A single sample gave rise to the 9 T cell receptor beta chains below, sequenced in a study of cytomegalovirus exposure and HLA in healthy donors. The PCR contained 60 Vbeta and 13 Jbeta primers. Libraries were prepared by immunoSEQ multiplex PCR; TCRdb keeps only in-frame clonotypes and omits some of them. The sample has about 190,000 clones. Sequencing used PBMCs. The receptor set was obtained from a young woman in good health and CMV-seropositive.

The chain joins TRBV5-1 to TRBJ2-3; 7 bases map to TRBD1. CDR3 length equals 12 residues. Per the germline V gene, CDR1 is SGHRS and CDR2 is YFSETQ. The ends lost 5 bases at V and 6 bases at J; junction bases unmatched: 3. The CDR3: CASSLTGDTQYF. CDR3 DNA: TGCGCCAGCAGTTTGACAGGGGATACGCAGTATTTT.

This sequence joins TRBV30 and TRBJ1-1; the D is unclear. Germline V gene data show CDR1 as GTSNPN and CDR2 as SVGIG (reference sequence). V was shortened by 5 bases and J by 1 base, with 11 bases between the two germline ends. CDR3 length equals 13 residues. Written as DNA, the CDR3 is TGTGCCTGGGAGAGGGTACAGAACACTGAAGCTTTCTTT. Amino acid sequence: CAWERVQNTEAFF.

The rearrangement joins TRBV28 to TRBJ2-7; 10 positions agree with TRBD1. CDR1 is MDHEN, CDR2 SYDVKM, per germline. The CDR3 length is 16 residues. Losses at the gene ends were 6 bases for V and 4 bases for J; bases not matched to a gene: 12. The CDR3 coding sequence is TGTGCCAGCAGACCATCCGGGACAGGGGCCATGTACGAGCAGTACTTC. Translated: CASRPSGTGAMYEQYF.

This sequence joins TRBV7-8 and TRBJ1-1; D not certain. CDR3 length equals 15 residues. V lost 1 base and J lost 4, with 13 bases in between. Germline V gene lookup returns CDR1 SGHVS and CDR2 FQNEAQ. The CDR3 sequence is CASSLVPKERTEAFF. In nucleotides, the CDR3 is TGTGCCAGCAGCTTAGTCCCTAAGGAGCGCACTGAAGCTTTCTTT.

The J gene is TRBJ1-3, the V gene TRBV7-8, with D unclear. This CDR3 contains 14 residues. Germline V gene sequence: CDR1 SGHVS, CDR2 FQNEAQ. Deletions cut 3 bases from V and 0 bases from J, with 6 bases between. The CDR3 DNA reads TGTGCCAGCAGCTTTTCCGGCTCTGGAAACACCATATATTTT. Protein: CASSFSGSGNTIYF.

The chain carries TRBV6-5 and TRBJ1-2, with 7 bases fitting TRBD1. The ends lost 7 bases at V and 7 bases at J; junction bases unmatched: 15. This CDR3 has 15 amino acids. Germline-derived CDR1 and CDR2 are MNHEY and SVGAGI. In DNA, the CDR3 is TGTGCCAGCAATCCAGAAGGACAGGTTAAGGGTGGCTACACCTTC. It translates to CASNPEGQVKGGYTF.

The J gene is TRBJ2-7, the V gene TRBV29-1; D perhaps matches TRBD2 (6 bases). This CDR3 has 13 residues. Germline CDR1 is SQVTM and CDR2 is ANQGSEA. V lost 2 bases to trimming and J lost 3 bases, with 11 bases between them. The CDR3 sequence: CSVEWGEDYEQYF. The CDR3 DNA follows: TGCAGCGTTGAATGGGGGGAGGACTACGAGCAGTACTTC.

The chain carries TRBV9 and TRBJ1-2; possible D gene TRBD1, 6 bases. Germline loops: CDR1 SGDLS, CDR2 YYNGEE. With 2 bases removed from V and 5 bases from J, the gap between germline ends came to 16 bases. This CDR3 comprises 15 residues. The CDR3 DNA reads as TGTGCCAGCAGCGTTTATATCAACAGGGAGTATGGCTACACCTTC. Its protein is CASSVYINREYGYTF.

The rearrangement links TRBV18 to TRBJ2-1; a weak D match, TRBD1 (7 bases). The CDR3 length is 13 residues. Trimming removed 5 bases at V and 8 bases at J, with 13 bases between. Germline CDR1 reads KGHSH; CDR2 reads LQKENI. Here the CDR3 reads CASSNRGGDEQFF. The CDR3 DNA is TGTGCCAGCTCAAACAGGGGAGGCGATGAGCAGTTCTTC. The full variable domain, in which reference TRBV18 and TRBJ2-1 provide the parts outside the CDR3, is NAGVMQNPRHLVRRRGQEARLRCSPMKGHSHVYWYRQLPEEGLKFMVYLQKENIIDESGMPKERFSAEFPKEGPSILRIQQVVRGDSAAYFCASSNRGGDEQFFGPGTRLTVL.